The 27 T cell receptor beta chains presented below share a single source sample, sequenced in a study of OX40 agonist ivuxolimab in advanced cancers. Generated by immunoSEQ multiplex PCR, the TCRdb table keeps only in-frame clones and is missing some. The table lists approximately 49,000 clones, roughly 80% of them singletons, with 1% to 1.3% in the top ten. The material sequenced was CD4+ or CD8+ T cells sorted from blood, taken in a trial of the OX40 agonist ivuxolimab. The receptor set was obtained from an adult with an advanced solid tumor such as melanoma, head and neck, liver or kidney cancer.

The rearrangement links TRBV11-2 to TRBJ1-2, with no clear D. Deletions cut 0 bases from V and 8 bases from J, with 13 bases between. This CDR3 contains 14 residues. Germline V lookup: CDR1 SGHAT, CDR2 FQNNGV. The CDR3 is CASSLEMVGIGYTF. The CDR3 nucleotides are TGTGCCAGCAGCTTAGAAATGGTAGGGATCGGCTACACCTTC.

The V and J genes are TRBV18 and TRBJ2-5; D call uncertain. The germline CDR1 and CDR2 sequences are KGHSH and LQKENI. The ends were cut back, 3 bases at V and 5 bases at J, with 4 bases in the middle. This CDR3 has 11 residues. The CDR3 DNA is TGTGCCAGCTCACCCCTGGAGACCCAGTACTTC. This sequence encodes CASSPLETQYF.

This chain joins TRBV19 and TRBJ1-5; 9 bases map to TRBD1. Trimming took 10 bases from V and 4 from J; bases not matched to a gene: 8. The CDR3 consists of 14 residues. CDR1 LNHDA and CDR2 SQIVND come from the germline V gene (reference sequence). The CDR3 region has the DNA TGTGCCACCCGGACAGGGGCGGGGAATCAGCCCCAGCATTTT. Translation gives CATRTGAGNQPQHF.

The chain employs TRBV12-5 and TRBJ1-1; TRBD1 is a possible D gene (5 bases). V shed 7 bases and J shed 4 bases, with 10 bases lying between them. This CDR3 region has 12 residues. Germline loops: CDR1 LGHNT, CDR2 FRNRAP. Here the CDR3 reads CASADRGTEAFF. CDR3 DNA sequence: TGTGCTAGTGCTGATAGGGGCACTGAAGCTTTCTTT.

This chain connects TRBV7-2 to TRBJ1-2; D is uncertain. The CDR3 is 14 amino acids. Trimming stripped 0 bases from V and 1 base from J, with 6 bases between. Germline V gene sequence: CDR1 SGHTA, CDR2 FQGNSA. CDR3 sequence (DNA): TGTGCCAGCAGCTTAGCCCCAGTTAACTATGGCTACACCTTC. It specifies CASSLAPVNYGYTF.

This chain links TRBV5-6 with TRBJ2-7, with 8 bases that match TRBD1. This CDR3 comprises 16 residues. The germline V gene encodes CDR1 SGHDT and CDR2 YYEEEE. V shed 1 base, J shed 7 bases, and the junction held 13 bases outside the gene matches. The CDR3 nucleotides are TGTGCCAGCAGCTTGCCCATTGGACAGGGTCTGGAGGAGCAGTACTTC. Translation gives CASSLPIGQGLEEQYF.

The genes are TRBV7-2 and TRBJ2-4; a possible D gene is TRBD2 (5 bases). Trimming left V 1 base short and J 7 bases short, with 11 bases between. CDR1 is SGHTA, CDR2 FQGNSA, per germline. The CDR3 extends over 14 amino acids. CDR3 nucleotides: TGTGCCAGCAGCTTAGGAGGGCCGGGGAACATTCAGTACTTC. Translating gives CASSLGGPGNIQYF.

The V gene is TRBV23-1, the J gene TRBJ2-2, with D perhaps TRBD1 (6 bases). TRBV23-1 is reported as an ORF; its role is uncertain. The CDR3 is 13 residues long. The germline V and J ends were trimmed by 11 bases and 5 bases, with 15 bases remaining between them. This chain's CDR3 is CASKRGGTGELFF. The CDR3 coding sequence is TGCGCCTCAAAGAGAGGGGGAACCGGGGAGCTGTTTTTT.

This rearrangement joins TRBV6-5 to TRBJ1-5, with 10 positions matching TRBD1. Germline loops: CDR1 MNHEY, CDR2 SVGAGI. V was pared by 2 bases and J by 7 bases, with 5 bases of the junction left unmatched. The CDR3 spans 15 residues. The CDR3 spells CASSYTGTGEQPQHF. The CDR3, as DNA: TGTGCCAGCAGTTACACTGGGACAGGGGAACAGCCCCAGCATTTT.

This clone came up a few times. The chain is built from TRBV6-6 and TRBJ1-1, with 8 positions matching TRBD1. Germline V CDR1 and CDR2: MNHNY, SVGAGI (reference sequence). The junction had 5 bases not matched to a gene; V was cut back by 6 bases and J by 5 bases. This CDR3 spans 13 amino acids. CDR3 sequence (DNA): TGTGCCAGCAGCCCGGACAGGGTAACTGAAGCTTTCTTT. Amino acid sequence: CASSPDRVTEAFF.

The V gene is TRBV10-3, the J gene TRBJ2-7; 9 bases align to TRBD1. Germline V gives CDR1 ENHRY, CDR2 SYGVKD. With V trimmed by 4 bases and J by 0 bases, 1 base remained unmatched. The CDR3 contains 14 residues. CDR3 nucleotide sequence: TGTGCCATCAGTGGACAGGGGGGCTCCTACGAGCAGTACTTC. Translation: CAISGQGGSYEQYF.

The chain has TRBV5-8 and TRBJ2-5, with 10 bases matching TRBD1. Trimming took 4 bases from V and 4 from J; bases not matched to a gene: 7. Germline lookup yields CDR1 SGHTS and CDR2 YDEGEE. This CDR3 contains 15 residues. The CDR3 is CASSKGTGVTETQYF. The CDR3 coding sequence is TGTGCCAGCAGCAAAGGGACAGGGGTTACAGAGACCCAGTACTTC.

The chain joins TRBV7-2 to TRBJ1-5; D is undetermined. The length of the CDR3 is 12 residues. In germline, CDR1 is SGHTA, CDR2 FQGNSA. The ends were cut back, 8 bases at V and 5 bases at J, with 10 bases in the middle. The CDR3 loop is CASLCSHQPQHF. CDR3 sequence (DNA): TGTGCCAGCCTTTGTTCGCATCAGCCCCAGCATTTT.

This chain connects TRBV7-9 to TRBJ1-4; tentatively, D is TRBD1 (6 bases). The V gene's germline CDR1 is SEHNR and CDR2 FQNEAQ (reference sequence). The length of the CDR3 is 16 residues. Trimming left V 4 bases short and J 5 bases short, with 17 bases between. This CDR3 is CASSSRGTGGNEKLFF. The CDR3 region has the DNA TGTGCCAGCAGCTCCAGGGGCACCGGGGGAAATGAAAAACTGTTTTTT.

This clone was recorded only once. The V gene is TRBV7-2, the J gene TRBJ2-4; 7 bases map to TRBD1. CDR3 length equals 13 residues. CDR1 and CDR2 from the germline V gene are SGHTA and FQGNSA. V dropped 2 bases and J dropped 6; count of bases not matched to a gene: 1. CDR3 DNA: TGTGCCAGCAGCTTAAGACAGGGAAACATTCAGTACTTC. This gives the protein CASSLRQGNIQYF.

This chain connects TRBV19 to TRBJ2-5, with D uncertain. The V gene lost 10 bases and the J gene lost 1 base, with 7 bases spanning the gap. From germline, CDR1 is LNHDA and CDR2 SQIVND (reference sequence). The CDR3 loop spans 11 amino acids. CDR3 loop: CATSIQETQYF. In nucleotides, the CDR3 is TGTGCCACCTCGATCCAAGAGACCCAGTACTTC. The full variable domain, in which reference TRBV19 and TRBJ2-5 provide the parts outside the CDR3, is DGGITQSPKYLFRKEGQNVTLSCEQNLNHDAMYWYRQDPGQGLRLIYYSQIVNDFQKGDIAEGYSVSREKKESFPLTVTSAQKNPTAFYLCATSIQETQYFGPGTRLLVL.

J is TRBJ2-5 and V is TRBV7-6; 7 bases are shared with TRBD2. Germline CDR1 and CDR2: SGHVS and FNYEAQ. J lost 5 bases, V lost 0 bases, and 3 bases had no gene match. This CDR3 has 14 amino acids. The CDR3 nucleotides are TGTGCCAGCAGCTTAGCCGCGGGAGCGGAGACCCAGTACTTC. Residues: CASSLAAGAETQYF.

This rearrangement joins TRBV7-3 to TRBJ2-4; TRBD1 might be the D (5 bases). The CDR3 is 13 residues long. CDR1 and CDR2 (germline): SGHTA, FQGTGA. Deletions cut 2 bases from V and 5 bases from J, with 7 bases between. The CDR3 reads CASSLARENIQYF. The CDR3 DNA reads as TGTGCCAGCAGCTTAGCCAGGGAAAACATTCAGTACTTC.

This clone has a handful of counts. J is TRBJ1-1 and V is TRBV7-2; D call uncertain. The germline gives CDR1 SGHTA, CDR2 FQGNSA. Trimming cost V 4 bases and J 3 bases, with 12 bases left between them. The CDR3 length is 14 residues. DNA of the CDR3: TGTGCCAGCAGCTCAGGATGGGTGTACACTGAAGCTTTCTTT. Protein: CASSSGWVYTEAFF.

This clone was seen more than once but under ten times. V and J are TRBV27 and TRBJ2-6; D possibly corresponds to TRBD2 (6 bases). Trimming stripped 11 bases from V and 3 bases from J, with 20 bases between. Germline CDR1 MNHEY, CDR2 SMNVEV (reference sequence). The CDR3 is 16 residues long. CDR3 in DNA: TGTGCCTCTAAAGGAGGGTTCCGATATGGGGCCAACGTCCTGACTTTC. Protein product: CASKGGFRYGANVLTF.

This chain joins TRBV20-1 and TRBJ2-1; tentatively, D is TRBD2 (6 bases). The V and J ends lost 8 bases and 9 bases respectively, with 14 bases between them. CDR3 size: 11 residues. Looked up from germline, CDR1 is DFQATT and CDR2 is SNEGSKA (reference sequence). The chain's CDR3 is CSTGGLLEQFF. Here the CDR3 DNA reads TGCAGTACCGGGGGACTTCTTGAGCAGTTCTTC.

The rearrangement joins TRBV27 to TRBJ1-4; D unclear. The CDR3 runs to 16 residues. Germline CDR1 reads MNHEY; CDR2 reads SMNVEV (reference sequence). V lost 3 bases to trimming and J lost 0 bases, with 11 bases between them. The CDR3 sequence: CASSFLPFATNEKLFF. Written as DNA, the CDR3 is TGTGCCAGCAGTTTTCTCCCTTTTGCAACTAATGAAAAACTGTTTTTT.

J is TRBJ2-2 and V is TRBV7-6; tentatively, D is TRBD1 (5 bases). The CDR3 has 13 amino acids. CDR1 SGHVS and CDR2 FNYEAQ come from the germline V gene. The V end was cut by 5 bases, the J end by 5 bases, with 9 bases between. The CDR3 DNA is TGTGCCAGCAGCCATTCAGGGACCGGGGAGCTGTTTTTT. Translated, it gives CASSHSGTGELFF.

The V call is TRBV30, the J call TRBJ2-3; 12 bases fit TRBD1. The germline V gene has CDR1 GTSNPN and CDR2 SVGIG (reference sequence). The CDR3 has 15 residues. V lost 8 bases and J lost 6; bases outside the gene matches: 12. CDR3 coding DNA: TGTGCCCGGAAGGGGGACAGGGGGCAGTGGGATACGCAGTATTTT. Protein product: CARKGDRGQWDTQYF.

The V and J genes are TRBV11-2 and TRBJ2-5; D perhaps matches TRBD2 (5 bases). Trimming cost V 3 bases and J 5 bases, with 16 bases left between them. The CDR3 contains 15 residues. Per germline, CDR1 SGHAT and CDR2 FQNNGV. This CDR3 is CASSFLGERGETQYF. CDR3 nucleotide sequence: TGTGCCAGCAGCTTCCTCGGCGAACGCGGGGAGACCCAGTACTTC.

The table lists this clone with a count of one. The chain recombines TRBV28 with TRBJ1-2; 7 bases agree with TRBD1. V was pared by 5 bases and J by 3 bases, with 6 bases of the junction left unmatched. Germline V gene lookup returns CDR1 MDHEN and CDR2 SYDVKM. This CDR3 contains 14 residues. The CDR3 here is CASSKWDSDYGYTF. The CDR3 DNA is TGTGCCAGCAGTAAATGGGACAGTGACTATGGCTACACCTTC.

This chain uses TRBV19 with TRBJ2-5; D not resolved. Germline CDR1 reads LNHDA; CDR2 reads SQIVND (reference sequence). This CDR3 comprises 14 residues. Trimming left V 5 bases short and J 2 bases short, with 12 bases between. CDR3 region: CASSQRAGQETQYF. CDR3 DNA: TGTGCCAGTAGTCAAAGGGCTGGGCAAGAGACCCAGTACTTC.